The clone carrying this TCR beta chain was seen only once. The record originates from a study of cytomegalovirus exposure and HLA in healthy donors. Looked up from germline, CDR1 is MNHEY and CDR2 is SMNVEV (reference sequence). This CDR3 region has 14 residues. V lost 3 bases and J lost 5; bases outside the gene matches: 4. 60 Vbeta and 13 Jbeta primers were used in PCR. In the study's own analysis: Per a later analysis, the number of unique TCR beta chains was around 79 million, of which about 10 million were shared. Sequencing used immunoSEQ multiplex PCR; TCRdb keeps in-frame clones, though not all of them. V, J and clone size derive from that table, while D and trimming were established from the DNA sequence. The table has approximately 160,000 clones, 65% to 70% seen once.

The V call is TRBV27, the J call TRBJ2-1, with 7 positions matching TRBD1. Sequencing was carried out using PBMCs. This TCR was recovered from a young woman in good health and CMV-seropositive. CDR3 DNA: TGTGCCAGCAGTTTCCAGGGGGATGACAATGAGCAGTTCTTC. Translated: CASSFQGDDNEQFF.